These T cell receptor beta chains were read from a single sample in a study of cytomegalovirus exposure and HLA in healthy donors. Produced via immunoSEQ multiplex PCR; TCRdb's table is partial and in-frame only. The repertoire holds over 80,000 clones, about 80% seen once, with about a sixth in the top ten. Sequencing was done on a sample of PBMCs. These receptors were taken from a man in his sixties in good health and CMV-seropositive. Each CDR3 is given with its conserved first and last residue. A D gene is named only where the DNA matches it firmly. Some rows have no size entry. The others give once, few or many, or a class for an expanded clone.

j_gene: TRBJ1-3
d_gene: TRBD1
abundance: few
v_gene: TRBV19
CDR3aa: CASSGLGQASGNTIYF
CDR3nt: TGTGCCAGTAGTGGGCTGGGACAGGCCTCTGGAAACACCATATATTTT

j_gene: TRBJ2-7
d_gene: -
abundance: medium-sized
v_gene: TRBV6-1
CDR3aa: CASSAEGFMGYEQYF
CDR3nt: TGTGCCAGCAGTGCGGAGGGGTTCATGGGCTACGAGCAGTACTTC

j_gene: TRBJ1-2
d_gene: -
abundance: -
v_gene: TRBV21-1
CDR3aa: CASSKVGRRHYGYTF
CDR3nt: TGTGCCAGCAGCAAAGTCGGCAGGCGCCACTATGGCTACACCTTC

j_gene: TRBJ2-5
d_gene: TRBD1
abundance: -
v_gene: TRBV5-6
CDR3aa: CASSFHHPDREETQYF
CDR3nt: TGTGCCAGCAGCTTCCATCACCCCGACAGGGAAGAGACCCAGTACTTC

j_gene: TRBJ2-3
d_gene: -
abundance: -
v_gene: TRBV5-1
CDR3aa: CASTYTRFPTDTQYF
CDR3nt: TGCGCCAGCACTTATACTCGGTTCCCCACAGATACGCAGTATTTT

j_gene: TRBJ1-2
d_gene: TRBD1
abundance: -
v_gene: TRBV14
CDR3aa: CASSQLGTGSIYGYTF
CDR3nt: TGTGCCAGCAGCCAACTTGGGACAGGTTCTATTTATGGCTACACCTTC

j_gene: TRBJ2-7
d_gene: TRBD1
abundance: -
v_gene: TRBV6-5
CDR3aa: CASSLGRQGYEQYF
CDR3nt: TGTGCCAGCAGTTTAGGCCGACAGGGCTACGAGCAGTACTTC

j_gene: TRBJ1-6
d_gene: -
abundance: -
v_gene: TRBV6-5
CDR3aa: CASSRERVNSPLHF
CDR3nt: TGTGCCAGCAGCCGCGAACGGGTTAATTCACCCCTCCACTTT

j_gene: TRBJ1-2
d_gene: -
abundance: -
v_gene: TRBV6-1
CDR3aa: CASLSYGYTF
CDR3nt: TGTGCCAGCCTATCCTATGGCTACACCTTC

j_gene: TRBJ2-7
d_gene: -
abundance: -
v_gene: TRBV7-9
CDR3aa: CASSLMWGDEQYF
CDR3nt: TGTGCCAGCAGCTTAATGTGGGGGGACGAGCAGTACTTC

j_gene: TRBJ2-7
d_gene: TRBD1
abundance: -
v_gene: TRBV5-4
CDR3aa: CASSLAGQTYEQYF
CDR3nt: TGTGCCAGCAGCTTGGCGGGACAGACCTACGAGCAGTACTTC

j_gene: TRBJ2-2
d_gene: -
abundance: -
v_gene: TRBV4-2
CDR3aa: CASSQDLQGLGELFF
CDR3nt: TGTGCCAGCAGCCAAGACCTACAGGGTCTAGGGGAGCTGTTTTTT

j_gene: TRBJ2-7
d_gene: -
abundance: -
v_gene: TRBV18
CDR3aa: CASSPSRDSEQYF
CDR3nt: TGTGCCAGCTCTCCCTCCCGGGACTCCGAGCAGTACTTC

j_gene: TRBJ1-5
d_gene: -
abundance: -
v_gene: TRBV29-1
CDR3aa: CSAWEGGNQPQHF
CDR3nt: TGCAGCGCCTGGGAGGGGGGCAATCAGCCCCAGCATTTT

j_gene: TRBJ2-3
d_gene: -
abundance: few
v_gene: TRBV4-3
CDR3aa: CASSQGQRSTDTQYF
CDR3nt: TGCGCCAGCAGCCAAGGGCAGCGTAGCACAGATACGCAGTATTTT

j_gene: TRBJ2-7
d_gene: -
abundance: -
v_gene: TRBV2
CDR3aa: CASSDRAHEQYF
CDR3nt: TGTGCCAGCAGTGACAGGGCGCACGAGCAGTACTTC

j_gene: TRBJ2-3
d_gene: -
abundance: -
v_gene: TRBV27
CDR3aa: CASTKTGDTQYF
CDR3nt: TGTGCCAGCACCAAGACTGGAGATACGCAGTATTTT

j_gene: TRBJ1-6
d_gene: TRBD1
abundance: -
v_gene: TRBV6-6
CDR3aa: CASRDFIDRGKSPLHF
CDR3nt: TGTGCCAGCAGAGATTTCATTGACAGGGGAAAATCACCCCTCCACTTT

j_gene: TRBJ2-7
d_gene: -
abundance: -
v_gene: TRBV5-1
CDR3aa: CASSLATPLAYEQYF
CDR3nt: TGCGCCAGCAGCTTAGCGACCCCACTAGCCTACGAGCAGTACTTC

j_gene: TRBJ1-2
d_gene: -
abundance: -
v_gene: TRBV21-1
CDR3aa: CASSKTDSSGYTF
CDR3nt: TGTGCCAGCAGCAAAACCGACAGCAGCGGCTACACCTTC

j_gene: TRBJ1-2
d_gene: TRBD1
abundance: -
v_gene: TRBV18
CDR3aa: CASSGTEDGYTF
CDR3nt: TGTGCCAGCTCCGGGACAGAAGATGGCTACACCTTC

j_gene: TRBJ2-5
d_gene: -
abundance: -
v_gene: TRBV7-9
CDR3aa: CASSLTGNQETQYF
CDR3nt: TGTGCCAGCAGCCTAACAGGGAACCAAGAGACCCAGTACTTC